These T cell receptor beta chains were read from a single sample in a study of identical twins. Via MiXCR, TCRdb re-called the 5' RACE reads, giving one row per CDR3 protein. The sample includes about 490,000 distinct CDR3 sequences, roughly 15% seen only once; the top ten take about 0.4%. The data also belong to a second study, concerning yellow fever vaccine responses in identical twins.

The material sequenced was CD4+ T cells sorted from blood. The receptors were gathered from a woman younger than 30 in good health. Each CDR3 is given with its conserved first and last residue. D genes are given only for firm matches. The listing skips clone size in some rows; elsewhere it reads once, few, many or a size class.

>TRBV12-3/TRBV12-4|many|TRBJ2-3|TRBD2
CANSWGSGATDTQYF
TGTGCCAACTCATGGGGTAGCGGGGCCACAGATACGCAGTATTTT
>TRBV29-1|few|TRBJ2-6|NA
CSVATGLGANVLTF
TGCAGCGTGGCTACGGGGTTAGGGGCCAACGTCCTGACTTTC
>TRBV7-8|few|TRBJ2-3|TRBD2
CASSLFSGRADTQYF
TGTGCCAGCAGCTTGTTTAGCGGGAGAGCAGATACGCAGTATTTT
>TRBV12-3/TRBV12-4|NA|TRBJ1-2|TRBD1
CASSPLRGTGDDYGYTF
TGTGCCAGCAGCCCTCTTAGGGGGACAGGGGACGACTATGGCTACACCTTC
>TRBV4-2|NA|TRBJ2-1|TRBD1
CASSQGAGTDKQFF
TGTGCCAGCAGCCAAGGCGCTGGGACAGACAAGCAGTTCTTC
>TRBV6-2/TRBV6-3|NA|TRBJ2-5|TRBD2
CASSFWRGAQETQYF
TGTGCCAGCAGCTTCTGGCGGGGGGCACAAGAGACCCAGTACTTC
>TRBV12-3/TRBV12-4|NA|TRBJ2-7|TRBD2
CASSFLLSSGSYEQYF
TGTGCCAGCAGTTTCCTTCTATCTAGCGGGTCCTACGAGCAGTACTTC
>TRBV10-3|NA|TRBJ1-2|TRBD1
CAISNDREGFGYTF
TGTGCCATCTCCAACGACAGGGAGGGCTTCGGCTACACCTTC
>TRBV7-9|NA|TRBJ2-7|TRBD2
CASSLSSGRAGDEQYF
TGTGCCAGCAGCTTAAGTAGCGGGAGGGCAGGCGACGAGCAGTACTTC
>TRBV2|few|TRBJ2-7|TRBD1
CASKGQGHEQYF
TGTGCCAGCAAAGGACAGGGCCACGAGCAGTACTTC
>TRBV28|NA|TRBJ2-5|NA
CASSFKGLQETQYF
TGTGCCAGCAGTTTTAAAGGGCTCCAAGAGACCCAGTACTTC
>TRBV27|NA|TRBJ2-7|NA
CASSWGLSYEQYF
TGTGCCAGCAGTTGGGGCTTATCCTACGAGCAGTACTTC
>TRBV14|few|TRBJ2-2|NA
CASSLYTTGELFF
TGTGCCAGCAGCCTATACACCACCGGGGAGCTGTTTTTT
>TRBV3-1|few|TRBJ2-5|TRBD1
CASSQEDRGETQYF
TGTGCCAGCAGCCAAGAGGACAGGGGTGAGACCCAGTACTTC
>TRBV7-2|many|TRBJ1-3|TRBD1
CASSLAGQGGNTIYF
TGTGCCAGCAGCTTAGCGGGACAGGGTGGAAACACCATATATTTT
>TRBV5-1|few|TRBJ2-3|NA
CASSERGPSPTDTQYF
TGCGCCAGCAGCGAGAGGGGCCCGTCCCCAACAGATACGCAGTATTTT
>TRBV12-3/TRBV12-4|NA|TRBJ2-1|TRBD2
CASSLVLAGGPGEQFF
TGTGCCAGCAGTTTAGTTTTAGCGGGGGGGCCGGGTGAGCAGTTCTTC
>TRBV6-1|few|TRBJ2-1|NA
CATNPHNEQFF
TGTGCCACCAACCCTCACAATGAGCAGTTCTTC
>TRBV24-1|many|TRBJ2-2|TRBD1
CATRGQGGTGELFF
TGTGCCACCAGAGGACAGGGGGGCACCGGGGAGCTGTTTTTT
>TRBV10-3|many|TRBJ2-1|NA
CAISEPSRNLQFF
TGTGCCATCAGTGAGCCCTCCCGTAATTTGCAGTTCTTC
>TRBV20-1|NA|TRBJ2-3|TRBD2
CSARDSSLAGGSSTDTQYF
TGCAGTGCTAGAGATTCTTCTCTAGCGGGGGGGTCTAGCACAGATACGCAGTATTTT
>TRBV20-1|few|TRBJ2-5|NA
CSARVGTETQYF
TGCAGTGCTAGAGTAGGGACGGAGACCCAGTACTTC
>TRBV4-2|NA|TRBJ2-3|TRBD2
CASSQERGGRADTQYF
TGTGCCAGCAGCCAAGAGCGGGGGGGCAGGGCAGATACGCAGTATTTT
>TRBV20-1|NA|TRBJ2-2|TRBD2
CSASLAGGPDPTGELFF
TGCAGTGCAAGTCTAGCGGGGGGGCCTGACCCCACCGGGGAGCTGTTTTTT
>TRBV20-1|NA|TRBJ1-3|NA
CSARTDLTIYF
TGCAGTGCTAGGACTGACCTAACCATATATTTT
>TRBV7-2|NA|TRBJ2-3|TRBD2
CASSGPTSVGTDTQYF
TGTGCCAGCAGCGGGCCGACTAGCGTCGGCACAGATACGCAGTATTTT